This TCR beta chain was retrieved from a study of T cells in Graves' hyperthyroidism and ophthalmopathy. TCR beta CDR3 sequences were amplified from RNA transcripts. Primed by the HTBI set, a first-round RT-PCR was run on the TCR CDR3. TCRdb reprocessed the multiplex PCR reads via MiXCR and lists one record per CDR3 protein. The data show hundreds of thousands of distinct CDR3 sequences, roughly a quarter seen once. Germline CDR1 reads SGHAT; CDR2 reads FQNNGV. Trimming took 0 bases from V and 6 from J; bases not matched to a gene: 2. The CDR3 is made up of 15 amino acids. The sequenced sample consisted of blood. This chain connects TRBV11-2 to TRBJ1-5, with 10 bases matching TRBD1. This sequence originates from a woman aged 25 to 39 with Graves' ophthalmopathy. The CDR3 reads CASSLDWDRGQPQHF. In DNA form, the CDR3 reads TGTGCCAGCAGCTTAGATTGGGACAGGGGTCAGCCCCAGCATTTT.